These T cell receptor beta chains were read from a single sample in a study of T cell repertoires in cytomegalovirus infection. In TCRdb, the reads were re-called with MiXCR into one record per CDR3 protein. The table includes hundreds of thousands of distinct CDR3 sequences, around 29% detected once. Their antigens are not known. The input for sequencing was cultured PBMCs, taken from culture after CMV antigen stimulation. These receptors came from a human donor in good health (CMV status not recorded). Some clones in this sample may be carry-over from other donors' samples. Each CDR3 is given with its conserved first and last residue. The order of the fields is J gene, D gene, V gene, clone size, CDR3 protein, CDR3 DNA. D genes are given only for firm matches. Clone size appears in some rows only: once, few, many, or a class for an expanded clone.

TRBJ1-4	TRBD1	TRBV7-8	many	CASSLVRDRGLSEKLFF	TGTGCCAGCAGCTTAGTTCGGGACAGGGGTTTGAGTGAAAAACTGTTTTTT
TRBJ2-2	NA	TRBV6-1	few	CAHMAKGYTGELFF	TGTGCCCATATGGCCAAGGGCTACACCGGGGAGCTGTTTTTT
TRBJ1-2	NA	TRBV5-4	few	CASTVEGSYGYTF	TGTGCCAGCACCGTCGAAGGGAGCTATGGCTACACCTTC
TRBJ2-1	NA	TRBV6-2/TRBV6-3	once	CASSYRRGPYNEQFF	TGTGCCAGCAGTTATAGAAGAGGCCCCTACAATGAGCAGTTCTTC
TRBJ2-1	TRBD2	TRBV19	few	CASSGFAGGRGNEQFF	TGTGCCAGTAGCGGGTTTGCGGGAGGCCGGGGGAATGAGCAGTTCTTC
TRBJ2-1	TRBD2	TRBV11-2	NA	CASSLPTVLRTSGSYEQFF	TGTGCCAGCAGCTTACCAACAGTTCTGAGGACTAGCGGGAGTTACGAGCAGTTCTTC
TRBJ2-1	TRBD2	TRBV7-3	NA	CASSGGVGQFF	TGTGCCAGCAGCGGGGGGGTGGGGCAGTTCTTC
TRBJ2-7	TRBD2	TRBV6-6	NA	CASSYRPSGRAWGSYEQYF	TGTGCCAGCAGTTACCGCCCTAGCGGGAGGGCCTGGGGGTCCTACGAGCAGTACTTC
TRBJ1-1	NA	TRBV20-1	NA	CSARKGGTEAFF	TGCAGTGCTAGAAAGGGCGGGACTGAAGCTTTCTTT
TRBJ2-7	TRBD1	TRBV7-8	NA	CASSLWSRDSSYEQYF	TGTGCCAGCAGCTTATGGAGCCGGGACAGCTCCTACGAGCAGTACTTC
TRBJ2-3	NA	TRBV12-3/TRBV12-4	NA	CASGGAGTDTQYF	TGTGCCAGCGGGGGGGCCGGAACAGATACGCAGTATTTT
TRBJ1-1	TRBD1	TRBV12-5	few	CASGSTGATEAFF	TGTGCTAGTGGTTCCACAGGGGCCACTGAAGCTTTCTTT
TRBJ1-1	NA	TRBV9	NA	CASGTRTEAFF	TGTGCCAGCGGTACCAGGACTGAAGCTTTCTTT
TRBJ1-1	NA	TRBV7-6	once	CASSLLWGAEAFF	TGTGCCAGCAGCTTACTTTGGGGAGCTGAAGCTTTCTTT
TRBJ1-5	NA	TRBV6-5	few	CASSYSFQGQPQHF	TGTGCCAGCAGTTACTCGTTTCAGGGTCAGCCCCAGCATTTT
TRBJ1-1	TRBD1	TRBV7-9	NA	CASSWDRGPTEAFF	TGTGCCAGCAGCTGGGACAGGGGGCCAACTGAAGCTTTCTTT
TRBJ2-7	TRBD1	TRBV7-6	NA	CASSLGSGQAYEQYF	TGTGCCAGCAGCTTAGGTTCGGGACAGGCCTACGAGCAGTACTTC
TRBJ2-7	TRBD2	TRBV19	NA	CASSTRASGRDPQYF	TGTGCCAGTAGTACCCGGGCTAGCGGGAGGGACCCGCAGTACTTC
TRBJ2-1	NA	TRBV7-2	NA	CASSLLGLAGSDEQFF	TGTGCCAGCAGCTTATTGGGGCTAGCAGGATCCGATGAGCAGTTCTTC
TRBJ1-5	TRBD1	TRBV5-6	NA	CASTSGTGINQPQHF	TGTGCCAGCACCTCCGGGACAGGGATCAATCAGCCCCAGCATTTT
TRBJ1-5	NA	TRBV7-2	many	CASSLGVQQPQHF	TGTGCCAGCAGCTTAGGAGTCCAACAGCCCCAGCATTTT
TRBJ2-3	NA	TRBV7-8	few	CASSLRDWGDTQYF	TGTGCCAGCAGCTTACGGGACTGGGGGGATACGCAGTATTTT
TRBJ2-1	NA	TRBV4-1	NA	CASSQDPSDPSYNEQFF	TGCGCCAGCAGCCAAGATCCTAGCGATCCCTCCTACAATGAGCAGTTCTTC
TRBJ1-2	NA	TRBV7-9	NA	CASSSKIRYNYGYTF	TGTGCCAGCAGCTCGAAAATTAGATATAACTATGGCTACACCTTC
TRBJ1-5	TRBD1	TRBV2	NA	CASSLDREAQPQHF	TGTGCCAGCAGCCTGGACAGGGAAGCGCAGCCCCAGCATTTT
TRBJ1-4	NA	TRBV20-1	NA	CSAQTGANEKLFF	TGCAGTGCCCAGACAGGCGCGAATGAAAAACTGTTTTTT
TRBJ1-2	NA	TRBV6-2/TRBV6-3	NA	CASTFRRQGDNGYTF	TGTGCCAGCACTTTCCGGAGACAAGGGGACAATGGCTACACCTTC
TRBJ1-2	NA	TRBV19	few	CASSIRDYGYTF	TGTGCCAGTAGTATTAGGGACTATGGCTACACCTTC
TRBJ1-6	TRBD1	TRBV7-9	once	CASSRDRVSPLHF	TGTGCCAGCAGCAGGGACAGGGTTTCACCCCTCCACTTT
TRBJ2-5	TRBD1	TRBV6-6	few	CASSYMTGGSETQYF	TGTGCCAGCAGTTACATGACAGGGGGCTCGGAGACCCAGTACTTC
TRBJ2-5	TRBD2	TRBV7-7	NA	CASSPSGRPEETQYF	TGTGCTAGCAGCCCTAGCGGGAGGCCCGAAGAGACCCAGTACTTC
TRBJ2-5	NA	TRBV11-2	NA	CASSYRFVQETQYF	TGTGCCAGCAGCTACCGGTTCGTCCAAGAGACCCAGTACTTC